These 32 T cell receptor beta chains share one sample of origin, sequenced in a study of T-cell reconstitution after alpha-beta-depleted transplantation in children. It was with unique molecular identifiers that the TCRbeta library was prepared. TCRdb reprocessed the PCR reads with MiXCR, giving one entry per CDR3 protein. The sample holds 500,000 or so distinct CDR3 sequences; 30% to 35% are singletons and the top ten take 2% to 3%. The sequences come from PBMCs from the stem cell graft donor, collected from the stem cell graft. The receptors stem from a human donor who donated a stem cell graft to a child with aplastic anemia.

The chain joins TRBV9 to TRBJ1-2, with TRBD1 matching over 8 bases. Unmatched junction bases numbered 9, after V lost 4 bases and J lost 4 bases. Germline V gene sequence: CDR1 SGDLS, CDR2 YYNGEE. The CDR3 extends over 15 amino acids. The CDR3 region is CASSPGQGLGYGYTF. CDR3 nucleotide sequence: TGTGCCAGCAGCCCCGGACAGGGACTGGGCTATGGCTACACCTTC. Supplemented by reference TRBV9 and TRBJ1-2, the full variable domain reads DSGVTQTPKHLITATGQRVTLRCSPRSGDLSVYWYQQSLDQGLQFLIQYYNGEERAKGNILERFSAQQFPDLHSELNLSSLELGDSALYFCASSPGQGLGYGYTFGSGTRLTVV.

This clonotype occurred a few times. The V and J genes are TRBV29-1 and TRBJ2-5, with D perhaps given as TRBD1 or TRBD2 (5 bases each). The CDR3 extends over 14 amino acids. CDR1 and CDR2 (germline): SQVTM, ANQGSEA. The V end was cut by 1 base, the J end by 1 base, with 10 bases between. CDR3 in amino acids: CSVEGGLSQETQYF. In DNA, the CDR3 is TGCAGCGTTGAAGGGGGGTTGTCCCAAGAGACCCAGTACTTC.

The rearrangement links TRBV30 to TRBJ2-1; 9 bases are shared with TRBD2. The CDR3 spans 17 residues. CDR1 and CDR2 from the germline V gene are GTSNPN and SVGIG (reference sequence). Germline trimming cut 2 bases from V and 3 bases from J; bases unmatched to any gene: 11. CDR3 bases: TGTGCCTGGAGTCCGCACCCTCTAGCGGGGTTCTACAATGAGCAGTTCTTC. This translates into CAWSPHPLAGFYNEQFF.

CDR3 region: CASSLSGPTSEAFF. DNA for the CDR3: TGCGCCAGCAGCTTGTCTGGCCCTACGTCTGAAGCTTTCTTT. V usage is TRBV5-1 and J usage is TRBJ1-1, with no clear D. The CDR3 covers 14 residues. CDR1 is SGHRS, CDR2 YFSETQ, per germline. Deletions cut 1 base from V and 6 bases from J, with 13 bases between. The variable domain in full, completed from reference TRBV5-1 and TRBJ1-1, reads KAGVTQTPRYLIKTRGQQVTLSCSPISGHRSVSWYQQTPGQGLQFLFEYFSETQRNKGNFPGRFSGRQFSNSRSEMNVSTLELGDSALYLCASSLSGPTSEAFFGQGTRLTVV.

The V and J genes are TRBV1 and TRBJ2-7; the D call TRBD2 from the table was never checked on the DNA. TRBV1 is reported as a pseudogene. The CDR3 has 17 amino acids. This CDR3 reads CTSSHRLAGGSSYEQYV. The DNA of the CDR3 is TGCACCAGCAGCCATCGACTAGCGGGAGGGAGCTCCTACGAGCAGTACGTC.

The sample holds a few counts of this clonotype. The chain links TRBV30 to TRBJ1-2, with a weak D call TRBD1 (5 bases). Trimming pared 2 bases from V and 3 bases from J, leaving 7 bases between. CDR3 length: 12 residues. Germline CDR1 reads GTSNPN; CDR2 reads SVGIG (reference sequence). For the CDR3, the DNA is TGTGCCTGGAGTTCGGGGGACTATGGCTACACCTTC. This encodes CAWSSGDYGYTF.

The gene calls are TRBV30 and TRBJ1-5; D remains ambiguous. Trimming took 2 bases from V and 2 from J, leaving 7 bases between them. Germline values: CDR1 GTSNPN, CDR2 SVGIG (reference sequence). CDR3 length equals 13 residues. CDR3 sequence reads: CAWSPGGNQPQHF. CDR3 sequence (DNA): TGTGCCTGGAGTCCCGGGGGCAATCAGCCCCAGCATTTT.

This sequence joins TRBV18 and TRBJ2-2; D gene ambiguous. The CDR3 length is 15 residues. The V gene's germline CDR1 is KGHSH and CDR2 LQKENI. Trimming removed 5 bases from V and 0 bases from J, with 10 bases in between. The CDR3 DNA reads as TGTGCCAGCTCAAAAGACACCGCGAACACCGGGGAGCTGTTTTTT. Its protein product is CASSKDTANTGELFF.

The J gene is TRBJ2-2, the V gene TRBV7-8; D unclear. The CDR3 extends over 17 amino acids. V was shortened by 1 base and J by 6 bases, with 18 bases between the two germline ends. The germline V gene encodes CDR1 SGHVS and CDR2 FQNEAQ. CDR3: CASSLDQRPGGAGELFF. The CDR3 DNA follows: TGTGCCAGCAGCTTAGACCAGAGGCCAGGTGGGGCCGGGGAGCTGTTTTTT.

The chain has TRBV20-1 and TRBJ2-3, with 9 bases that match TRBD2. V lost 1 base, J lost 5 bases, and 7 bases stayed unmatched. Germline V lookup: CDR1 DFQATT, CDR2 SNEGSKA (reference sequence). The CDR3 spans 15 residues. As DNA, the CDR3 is TGCAGTGCTAGAGCCGCGCGGGAGGGCCAAGATACGCAGTATTTT. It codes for CSARAAREGQDTQYF.

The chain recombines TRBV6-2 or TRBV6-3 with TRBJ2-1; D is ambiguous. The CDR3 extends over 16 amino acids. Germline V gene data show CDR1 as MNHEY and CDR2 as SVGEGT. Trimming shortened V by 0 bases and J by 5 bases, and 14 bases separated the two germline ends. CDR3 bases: TGTGCCAGCAGTTACTCGATATCCGTCGAGAACAATGAGCAGTTCTTC. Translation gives CASSYSISVENNEQFF.

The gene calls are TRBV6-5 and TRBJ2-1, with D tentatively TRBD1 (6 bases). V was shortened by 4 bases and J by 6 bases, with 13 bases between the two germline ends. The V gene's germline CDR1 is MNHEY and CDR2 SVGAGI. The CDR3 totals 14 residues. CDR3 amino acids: CASSWGPEANEQFF. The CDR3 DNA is TGTGCCAGCAGTTGGGGGCCTGAAGCCAATGAGCAGTTCTTC.

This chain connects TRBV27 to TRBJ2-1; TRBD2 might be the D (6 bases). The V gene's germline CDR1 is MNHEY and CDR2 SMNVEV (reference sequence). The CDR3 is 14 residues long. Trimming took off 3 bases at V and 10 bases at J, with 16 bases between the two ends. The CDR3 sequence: CASSLRGSGVEQFF. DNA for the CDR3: TGTGCCAGCAGTTTGAGAGGTTCGGGGGTCGAGCAGTTCTTC.

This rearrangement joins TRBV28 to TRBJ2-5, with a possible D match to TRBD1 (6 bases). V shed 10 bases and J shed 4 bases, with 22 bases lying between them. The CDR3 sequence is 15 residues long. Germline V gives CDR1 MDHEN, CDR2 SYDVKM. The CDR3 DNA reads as TGTGCCACATGCCCCCCAGGCAGGGGTCGAGAGACCCAGTACTTC. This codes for CATCPPGRGRETQYF.

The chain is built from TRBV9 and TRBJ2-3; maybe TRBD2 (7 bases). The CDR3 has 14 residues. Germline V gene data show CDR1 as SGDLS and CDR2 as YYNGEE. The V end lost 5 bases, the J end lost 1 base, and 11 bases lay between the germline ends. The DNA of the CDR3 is TGTGCCAGCAGAGGAGGGGGGGGCACAGATACGCAGTATTTT. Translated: CASRGGGGTDTQYF.

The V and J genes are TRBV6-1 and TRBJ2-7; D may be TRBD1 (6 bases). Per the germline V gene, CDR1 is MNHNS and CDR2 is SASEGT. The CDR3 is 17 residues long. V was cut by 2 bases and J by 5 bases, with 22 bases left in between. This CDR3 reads CASSERTGSPLPHEQYV. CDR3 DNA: TGTGCCAGCAGTGAACGAACAGGGAGCCCACTTCCCCACGAGCAGTACGTC.

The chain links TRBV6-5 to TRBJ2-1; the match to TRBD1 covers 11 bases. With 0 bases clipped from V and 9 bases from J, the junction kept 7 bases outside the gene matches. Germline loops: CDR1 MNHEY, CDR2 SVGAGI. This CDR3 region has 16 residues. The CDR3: CASSYSTGQGAREQFF. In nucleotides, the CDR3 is TGTGCCAGCAGTTACTCGACAGGACAGGGGGCTCGTGAGCAGTTCTTC.

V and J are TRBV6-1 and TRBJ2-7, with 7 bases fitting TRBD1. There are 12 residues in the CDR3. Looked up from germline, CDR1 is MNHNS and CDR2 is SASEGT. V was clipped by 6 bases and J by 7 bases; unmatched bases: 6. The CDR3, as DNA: TGTGCCAGCAGAAAACAGGGGCTGGAGCAGTACTTC. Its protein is CASRKQGLEQYF.

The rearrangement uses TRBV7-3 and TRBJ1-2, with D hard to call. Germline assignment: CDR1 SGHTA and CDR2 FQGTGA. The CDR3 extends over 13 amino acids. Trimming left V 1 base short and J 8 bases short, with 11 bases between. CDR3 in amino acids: CASSLNPGLGYTF. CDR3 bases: TGTGCCAGCAGCTTAAACCCAGGCCTAGGCTACACCTTC.

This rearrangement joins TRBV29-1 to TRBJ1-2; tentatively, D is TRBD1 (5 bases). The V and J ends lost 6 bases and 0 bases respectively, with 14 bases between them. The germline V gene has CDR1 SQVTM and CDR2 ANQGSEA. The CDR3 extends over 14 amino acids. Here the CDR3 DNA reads TGCAGCGTGGTGGGGCAGTCCCCTAACTATGGCTACACCTTC. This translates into CSVVGQSPNYGYTF. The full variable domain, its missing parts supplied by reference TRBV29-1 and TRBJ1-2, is SAVISQKPSRDICQRGTSLTIQCQVDSQVTMMFWYRQQPGQSLTLIATANQGSEATYESGFVIDKFPISRPNLTFSTLTVSNMSPEDSSIYLCSVVGQSPNYGYTFGSGTRLTVV.

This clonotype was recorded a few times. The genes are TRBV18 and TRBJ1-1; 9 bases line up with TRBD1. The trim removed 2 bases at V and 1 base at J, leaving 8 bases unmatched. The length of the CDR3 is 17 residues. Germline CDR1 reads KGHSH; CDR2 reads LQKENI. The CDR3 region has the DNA TGTGCCAGCTCACCATTGGGGACAGGGCTGACGAACACTGAAGCTTTCTTT. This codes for CASSPLGTGLTNTEAFF.

CDR3: CASSLEGSGTGVDNEQFF. CDR3 DNA: TGTGCCAGCAGCTTAGAGGGGTCCGGGACAGGGGTCGACAATGAGCAGTTCTTC. The chain employs TRBV11-2 and TRBJ2-1, with 10 bases lining up with TRBD1. Germline V CDR1 and CDR2: SGHAT, FQNNGV. Losses at the gene ends were 0 bases for V and 5 bases for J; bases not matched to a gene: 10. The CDR3 consists of 18 residues.

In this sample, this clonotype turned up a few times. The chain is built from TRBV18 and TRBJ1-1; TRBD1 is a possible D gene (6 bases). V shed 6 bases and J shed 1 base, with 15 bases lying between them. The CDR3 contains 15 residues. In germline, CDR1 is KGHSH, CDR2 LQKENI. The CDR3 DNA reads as TGTGCCAGCTCTCGAGACACAGGGAGGAACACTGAAGCTTTCTTT. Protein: CASSRDTGRNTEAFF.

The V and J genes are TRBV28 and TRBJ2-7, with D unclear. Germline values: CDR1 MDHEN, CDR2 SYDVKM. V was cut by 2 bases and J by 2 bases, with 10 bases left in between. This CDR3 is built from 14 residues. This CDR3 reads CASSLPPPPYEQYF. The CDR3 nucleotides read TGTGCCAGCAGTTTACCGCCCCCGCCCTACGAGCAGTACTTC.

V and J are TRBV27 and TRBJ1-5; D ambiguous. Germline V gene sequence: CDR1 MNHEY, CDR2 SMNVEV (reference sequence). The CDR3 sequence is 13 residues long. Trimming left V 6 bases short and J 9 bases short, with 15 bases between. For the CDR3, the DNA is TGTGCCAGCAGCTTGACGGCTTTAAGGCCCCAGCATTTT. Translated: CASSLTALRPQHF.

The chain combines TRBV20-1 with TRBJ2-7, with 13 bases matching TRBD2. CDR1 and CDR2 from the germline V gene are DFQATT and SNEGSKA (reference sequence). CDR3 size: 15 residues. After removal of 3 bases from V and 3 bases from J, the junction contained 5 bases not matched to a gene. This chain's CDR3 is CSASGGLAGLYEQYF. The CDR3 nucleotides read TGCAGTGCTAGCGGGGGACTAGCGGGGCTCTACGAGCAGTACTTC.

CDR3 coding DNA: TGCAGTGCTAGAGTACTAGCGGAGGGCCACGAGCAGTACTTC. This translates into CSARVLAEGHEQYF. This rearrangement joins TRBV20-1 to TRBJ2-7; the match to TRBD2 covers 8 bases. The germline V gene encodes CDR1 DFQATT and CDR2 SNEGSKA (reference sequence). This CDR3 comprises 14 residues. J gave up 5 bases and V 1 base, and 7 bases lay outside the gene matches.

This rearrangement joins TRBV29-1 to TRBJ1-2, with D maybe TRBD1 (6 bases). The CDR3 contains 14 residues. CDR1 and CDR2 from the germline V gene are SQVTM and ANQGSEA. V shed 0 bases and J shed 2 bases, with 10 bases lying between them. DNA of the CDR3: TGCAGCGTTGAAGATGGACAGACAAACTATGGCTACACCTTC. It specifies CSVEDGQTNYGYTF.

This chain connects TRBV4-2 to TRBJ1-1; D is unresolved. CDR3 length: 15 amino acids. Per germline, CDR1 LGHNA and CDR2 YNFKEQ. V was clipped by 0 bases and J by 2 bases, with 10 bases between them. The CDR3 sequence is CASSQEMRGNTEAFF. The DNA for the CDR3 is TGTGCCAGCAGCCAAGAAATGCGCGGTAACACTGAAGCTTTCTTT.

CDR3 coding DNA: TGTGCCAGCAGTTACTCCGATACCGGGGGCGGGGAGCTGTTTTTT. Encoded protein: CASSYSDTGGGELFF. The chain combines TRBV6-2 or TRBV6-3 with TRBJ2-2; tentative D call: TRBD2 (6 bases). The CDR3 consists of 15 residues. V lost 0 bases and J lost 7, with 12 bases in between. Germline V gene data show CDR1 as MNHEY and CDR2 as SVGEGT.

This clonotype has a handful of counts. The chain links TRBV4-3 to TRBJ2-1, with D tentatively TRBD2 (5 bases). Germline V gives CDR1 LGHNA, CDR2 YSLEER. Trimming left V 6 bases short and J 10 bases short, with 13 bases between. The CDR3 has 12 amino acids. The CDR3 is CASSERNGEQFF. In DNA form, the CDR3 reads TGCGCCAGCAGTGAGCGGAATGGGGAGCAGTTCTTC.

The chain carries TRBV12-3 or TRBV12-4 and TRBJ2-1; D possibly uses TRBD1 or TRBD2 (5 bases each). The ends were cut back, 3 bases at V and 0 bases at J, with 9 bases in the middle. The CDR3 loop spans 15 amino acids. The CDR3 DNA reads TGTGCCAGCAGTTTTTCGGGGCCCTCCTACAATGAGCAGTTCTTC. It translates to CASSFSGPSYNEQFF.